This TCR beta chain was sequenced during a study of blood T cell repertoires in COVID-19. Study in general: Sites in the United States, Italy and Spain provided acute and convalescent COVID-19 samples.

The CDR3 sequence is 11 residues long. Germline CDR1 SQVTM, CDR2 ANQGSEA. Trimming removed 2 bases at V and 9 bases at J, with 10 bases between. Original data processing: Reference gene primer amplification gave nucleated cell count estimates. Sequenced by immunoSEQ multiplex PCR; TCRdb stores in-frame clones only, minus some. D and trimming come from the DNA, and the V and J calls and clone size come from that table. The sample lists 130,000 or so clones, roughly 90% occurring once. The receptor comes from a man in his 70s with active COVID-19. Specimen: peripheral blood. The gene calls are TRBV29-1 and TRBJ1-1, with a possible D match to TRBD1 (6 bases). CDR3 in DNA: TGCAGCGTTGAACCCGACAGGAAAGCTTTCTTT. Translated: CSVEPDRKAFF. The variable domain in full, completed from reference TRBV29-1 and TRBJ1-1, reads SAVISQKPSRDICQRGTSLTIQCQVDSQVTMMFWYRQQPGQSLTLIATANQGSEATYESGFVIDKFPISRPNLTFSTLTVSNMSPEDSSIYLCSVEPDRKAFFGQGTRLTVV.